The present T cell receptor beta chain was sequenced within a study of T cell repertoires in cytomegalovirus infection. Study-wide background: An indication of both CMV infection and matching HLA type came from public TCR beta signatures.

TCRdb re-called the reads through MiXCR, storing one row per CDR3 protein. The sample shows tens of thousands of distinct CDR3 sequences, about 3.8% of them seen only once. Findings and caveats of the study: CMV-specific TCR beta clonotypes restricted by HLA-C dominated the ex vivo response.

This clonotype has a count of ten or more. Its antigen remains unknown. The germline V gene has CDR1 SGHTA and CDR2 FQGNSA. The V and J ends lost 4 bases and 10 bases respectively, with 14 bases between them. This CDR3 contains 13 residues. This TCR derives from a human donor in good health (CMV status not recorded). Some clones in this sample may be carry-over from other donors' samples. This chain connects TRBV7-2 to TRBJ2-1, with unresolved D. The sample was PBMCs. The CDR3, as DNA: TGTGCCAGCAGCTCCACCTCCTCACGGGAGCAGTTCTTC. Protein: CASSSTSSREQFF.